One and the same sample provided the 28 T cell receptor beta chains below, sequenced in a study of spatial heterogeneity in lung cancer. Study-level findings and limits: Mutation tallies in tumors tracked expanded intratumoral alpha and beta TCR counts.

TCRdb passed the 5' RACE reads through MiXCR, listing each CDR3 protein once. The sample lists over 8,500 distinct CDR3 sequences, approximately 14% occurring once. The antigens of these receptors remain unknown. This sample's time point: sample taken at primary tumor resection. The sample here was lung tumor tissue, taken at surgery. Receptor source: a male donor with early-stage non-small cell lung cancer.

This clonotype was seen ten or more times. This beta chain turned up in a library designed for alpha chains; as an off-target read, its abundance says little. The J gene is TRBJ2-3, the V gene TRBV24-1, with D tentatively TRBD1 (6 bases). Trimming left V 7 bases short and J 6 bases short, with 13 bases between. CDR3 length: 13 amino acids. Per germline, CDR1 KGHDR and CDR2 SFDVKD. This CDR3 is CATSRGHIDTQYF. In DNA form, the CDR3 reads TGTGCCACCAGCAGGGGCCATATTGATACGCAGTATTTT.

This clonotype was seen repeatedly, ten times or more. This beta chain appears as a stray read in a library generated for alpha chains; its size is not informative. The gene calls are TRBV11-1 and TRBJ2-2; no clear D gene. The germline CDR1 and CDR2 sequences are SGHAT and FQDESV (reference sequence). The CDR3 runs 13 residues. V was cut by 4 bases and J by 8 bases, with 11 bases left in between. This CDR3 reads CASSSASMGELFF. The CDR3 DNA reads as TGTGCCAGCAGCTCCGCCTCTATGGGGGAGCTGTTTTTT.

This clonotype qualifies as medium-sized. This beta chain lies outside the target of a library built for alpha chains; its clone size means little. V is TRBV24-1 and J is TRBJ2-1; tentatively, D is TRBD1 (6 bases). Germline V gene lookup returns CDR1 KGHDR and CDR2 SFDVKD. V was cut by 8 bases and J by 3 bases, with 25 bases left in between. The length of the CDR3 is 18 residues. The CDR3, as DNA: TGTGCCACCACCACGGGGCAGGGGCAGAATGAAATCTACAATGAGCAGTTCTTC. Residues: CATTTGQGQNEIYNEQFF.

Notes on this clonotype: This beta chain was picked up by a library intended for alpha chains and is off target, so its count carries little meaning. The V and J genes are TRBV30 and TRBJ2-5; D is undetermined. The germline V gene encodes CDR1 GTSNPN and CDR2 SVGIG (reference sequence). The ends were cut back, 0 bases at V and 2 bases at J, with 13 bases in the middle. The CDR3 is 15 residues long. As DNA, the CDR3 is TGTGCCTGGAGTGTACGGTACGGCAATCAAGAGACCCAGTACTTC. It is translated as CAWSVRYGNQETQYF.

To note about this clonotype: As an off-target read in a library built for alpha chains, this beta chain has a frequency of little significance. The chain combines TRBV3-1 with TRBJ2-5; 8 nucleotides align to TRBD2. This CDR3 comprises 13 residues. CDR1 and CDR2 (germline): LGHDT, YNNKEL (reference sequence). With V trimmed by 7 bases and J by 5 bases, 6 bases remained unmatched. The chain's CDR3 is CASTVAGQETQYF. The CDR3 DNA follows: TGTGCCAGCACCGTAGCGGGGCAGGAGACCCAGTACTTC.

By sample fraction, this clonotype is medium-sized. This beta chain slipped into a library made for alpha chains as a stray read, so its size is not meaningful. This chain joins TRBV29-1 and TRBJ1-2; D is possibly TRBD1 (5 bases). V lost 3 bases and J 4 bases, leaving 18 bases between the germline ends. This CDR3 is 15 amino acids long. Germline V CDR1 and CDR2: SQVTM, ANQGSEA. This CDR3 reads CSVDFIPGRTYGYTF. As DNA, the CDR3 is TGCAGCGTTGACTTTATACCGGGACGGACCTATGGCTACACCTTC.

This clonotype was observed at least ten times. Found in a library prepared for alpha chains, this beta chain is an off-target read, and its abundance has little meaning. The CDR3 loop reads CASSLSPGNNEQFF. The CDR3 DNA reads as TGCGCCAGCAGCTTGTCCCCAGGTAACAATGAGCAGTTCTTC. The chain combines TRBV5-1 with TRBJ2-1; no firm D call. The CDR3 length is 14 residues. Deletions cut 1 base from V and 5 bases from J, with 10 bases between. Germline loops: CDR1 SGHRS, CDR2 YFSETQ.

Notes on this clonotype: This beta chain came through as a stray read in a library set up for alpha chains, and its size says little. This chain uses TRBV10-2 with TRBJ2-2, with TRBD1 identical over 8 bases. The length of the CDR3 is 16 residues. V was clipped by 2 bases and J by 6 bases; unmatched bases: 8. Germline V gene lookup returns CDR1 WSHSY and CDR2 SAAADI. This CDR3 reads CASSEGQGYPPGELFF. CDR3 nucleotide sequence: TGCGCCAGCAGTGAGGGACAGGGCTACCCACCCGGGGAGCTGTTTTTT.

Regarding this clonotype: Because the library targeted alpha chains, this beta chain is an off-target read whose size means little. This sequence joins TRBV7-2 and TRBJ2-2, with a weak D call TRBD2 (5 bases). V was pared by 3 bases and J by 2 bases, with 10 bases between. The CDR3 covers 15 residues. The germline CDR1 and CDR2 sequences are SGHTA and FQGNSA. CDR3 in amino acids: CASSFLLVNTGELFF. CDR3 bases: TGTGCCAGCAGCTTCTTACTAGTTAACACCGGGGAGCTGTTTTTT.

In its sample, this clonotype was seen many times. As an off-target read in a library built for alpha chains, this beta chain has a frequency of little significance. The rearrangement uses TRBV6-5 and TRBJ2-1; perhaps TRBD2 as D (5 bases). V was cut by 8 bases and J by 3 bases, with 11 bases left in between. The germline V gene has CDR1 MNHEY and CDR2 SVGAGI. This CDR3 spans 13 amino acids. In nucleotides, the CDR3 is TGTGCCAGCGGTCGGAGGAACTACAATGAGCAGTTCTTC. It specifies CASGRRNYNEQFF.

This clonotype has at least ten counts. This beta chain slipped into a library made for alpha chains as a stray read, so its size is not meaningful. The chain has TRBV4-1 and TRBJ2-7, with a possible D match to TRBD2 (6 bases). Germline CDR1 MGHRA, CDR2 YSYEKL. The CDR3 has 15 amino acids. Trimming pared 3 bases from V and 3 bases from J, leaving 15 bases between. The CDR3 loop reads CASSQGVLEGYEQYF. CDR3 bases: TGCGCCAGCAGCCAGGGGGTCCTGGAGGGCTACGAGCAGTACTTC.

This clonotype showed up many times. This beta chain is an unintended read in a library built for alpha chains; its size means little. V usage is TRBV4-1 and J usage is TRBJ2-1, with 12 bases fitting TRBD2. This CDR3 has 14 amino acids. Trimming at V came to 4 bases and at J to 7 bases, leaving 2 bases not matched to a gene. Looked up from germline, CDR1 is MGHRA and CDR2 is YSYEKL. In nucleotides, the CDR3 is TGCGCCAGCAGCCGAACTAGCGGGAGGAATGAGCAGTTCTTC. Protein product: CASSRTSGRNEQFF.

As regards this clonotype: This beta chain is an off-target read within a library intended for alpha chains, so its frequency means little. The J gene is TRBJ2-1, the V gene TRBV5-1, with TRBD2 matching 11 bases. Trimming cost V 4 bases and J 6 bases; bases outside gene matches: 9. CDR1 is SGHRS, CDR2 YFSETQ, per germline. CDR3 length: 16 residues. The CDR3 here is CASSPLAGGSGNEQFF. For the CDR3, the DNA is TGCGCCAGCAGCCCCCTAGCGGGAGGATCAGGCAATGAGCAGTTCTTC.

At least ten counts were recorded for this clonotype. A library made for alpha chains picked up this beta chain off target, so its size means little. This CDR3 is CASSWDSGETQYF. The CDR3 bases are TGCGCCAGCAGCTGGGACAGTGGGGAGACCCAGTACTTC. The chain recombines TRBV5-1 with TRBJ2-5, with TRBD1 identical over 7 bases. This CDR3 region has 13 residues. Germline V gene lookup returns CDR1 SGHRS and CDR2 YFSETQ. The trim removed 3 bases at V and 5 bases at J, leaving 4 bases unmatched.

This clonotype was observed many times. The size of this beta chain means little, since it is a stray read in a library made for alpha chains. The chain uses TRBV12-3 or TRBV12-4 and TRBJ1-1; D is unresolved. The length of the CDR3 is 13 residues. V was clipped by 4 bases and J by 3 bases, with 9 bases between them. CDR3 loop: CASSSSAYTEAFF. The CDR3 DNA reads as TGTGCCAGCAGTTCTTCTGCCTACACTGAAGCTTTCTTT.

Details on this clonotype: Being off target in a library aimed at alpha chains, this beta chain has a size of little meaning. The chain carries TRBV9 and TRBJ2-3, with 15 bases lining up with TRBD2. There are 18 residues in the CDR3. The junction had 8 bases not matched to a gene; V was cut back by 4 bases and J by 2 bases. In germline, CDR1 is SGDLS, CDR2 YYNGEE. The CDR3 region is CASSRGLAGGINTDTQYF. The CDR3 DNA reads TGTGCCAGCAGCCGTGGACTAGCGGGAGGGATCAACACAGATACGCAGTATTTT.

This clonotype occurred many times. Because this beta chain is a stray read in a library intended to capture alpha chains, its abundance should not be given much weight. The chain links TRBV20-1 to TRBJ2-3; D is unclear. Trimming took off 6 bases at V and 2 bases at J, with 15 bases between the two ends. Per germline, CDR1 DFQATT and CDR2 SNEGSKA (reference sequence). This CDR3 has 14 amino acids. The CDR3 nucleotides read TGCAGTGCCCCTCGACTGGGGATCACAGATACGCAGTATTTT. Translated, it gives CSAPRLGITDTQYF.

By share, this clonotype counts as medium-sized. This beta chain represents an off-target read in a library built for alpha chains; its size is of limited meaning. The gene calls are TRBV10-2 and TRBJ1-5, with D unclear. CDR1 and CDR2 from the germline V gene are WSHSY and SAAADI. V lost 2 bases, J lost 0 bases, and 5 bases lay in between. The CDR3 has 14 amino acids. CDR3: CASSEKGSNQPQHF. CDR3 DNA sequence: TGCGCCAGCAGTGAGAAGGGTAGCAATCAGCCCCAGCATTTT.

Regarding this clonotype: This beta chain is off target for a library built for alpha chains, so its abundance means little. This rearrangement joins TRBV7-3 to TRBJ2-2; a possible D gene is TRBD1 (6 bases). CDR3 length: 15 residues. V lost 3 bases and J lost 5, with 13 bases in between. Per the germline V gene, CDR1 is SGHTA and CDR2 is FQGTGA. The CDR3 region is CASSFTHRATGELFF. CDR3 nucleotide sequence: TGTGCCAGCAGCTTTACCCACAGGGCTACCGGGGAGCTGTTTTTT. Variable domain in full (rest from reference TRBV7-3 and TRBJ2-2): GAGVSQTPSNKVTEKGKYVELRCDPISGHTALYWYRQSLGQGPEFLIYFQGTGAADDSGLPNDRFFAVRPEGSVSTLKIQRTERGDSAVYLCASSFTHRATGELFFGEGSRLTVL.

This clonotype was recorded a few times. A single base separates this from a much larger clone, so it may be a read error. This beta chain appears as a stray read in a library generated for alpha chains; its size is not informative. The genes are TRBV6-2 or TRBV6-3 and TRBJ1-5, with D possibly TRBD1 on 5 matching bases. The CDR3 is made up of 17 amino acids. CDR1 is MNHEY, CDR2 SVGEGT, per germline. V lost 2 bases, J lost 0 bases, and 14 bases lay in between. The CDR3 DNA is TGTGCCAGCAGTTACACTGGGGCAGGGCTTAGCAATCAGCCCCAGCATTTT. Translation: CASSYTGAGLSNQPQHF.

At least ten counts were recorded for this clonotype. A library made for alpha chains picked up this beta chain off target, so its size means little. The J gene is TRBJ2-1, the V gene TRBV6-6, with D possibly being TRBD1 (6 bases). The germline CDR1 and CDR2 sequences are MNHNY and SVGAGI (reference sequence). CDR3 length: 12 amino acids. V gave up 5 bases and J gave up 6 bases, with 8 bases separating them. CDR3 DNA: TGTGCCAGCAGTCAAGGGGGCAATGAGCAGTTCTTC. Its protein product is CASSQGGNEQFF.

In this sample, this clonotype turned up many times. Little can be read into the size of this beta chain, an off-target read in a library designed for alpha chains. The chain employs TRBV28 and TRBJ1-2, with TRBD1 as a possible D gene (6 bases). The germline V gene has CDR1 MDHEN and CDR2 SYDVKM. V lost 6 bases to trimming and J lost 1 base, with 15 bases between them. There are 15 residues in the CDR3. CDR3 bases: TGTGCCAGCAGACCCGGACAGAATATTAACTATGGCTACACCTTC. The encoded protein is CASRPGQNINYGYTF.

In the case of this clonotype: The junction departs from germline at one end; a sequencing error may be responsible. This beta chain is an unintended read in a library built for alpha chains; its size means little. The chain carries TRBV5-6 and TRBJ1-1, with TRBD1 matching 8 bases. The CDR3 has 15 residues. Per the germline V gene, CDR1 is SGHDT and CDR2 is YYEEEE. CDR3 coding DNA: TGTGCCAGCAGCTTGACAGGGGGTTTGAAAACTGAAGCTTTCTTT. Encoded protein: CASSLTGGLKTEAFF. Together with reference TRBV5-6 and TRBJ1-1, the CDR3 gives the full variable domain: DAGVTQSPTHLIKTRGQQVTLRCSPKSGHDTVSWYQQALGQGPQFIFQYYEEEERQRGNFPDRFSGHQFPNYSSELNVNALLLGDSALYLCASSLTGGLKTEAFFGQGTRLTVV.

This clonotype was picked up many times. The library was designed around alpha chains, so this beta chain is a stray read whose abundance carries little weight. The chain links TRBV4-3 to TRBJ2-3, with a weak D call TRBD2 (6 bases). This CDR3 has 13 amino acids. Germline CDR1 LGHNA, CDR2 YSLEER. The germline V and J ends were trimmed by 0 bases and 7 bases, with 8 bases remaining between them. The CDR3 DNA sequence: TGCGCCAGCAGCCAAGACGGGGGATATACGCAGTATTTT. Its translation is CASSQDGGYTQYF.

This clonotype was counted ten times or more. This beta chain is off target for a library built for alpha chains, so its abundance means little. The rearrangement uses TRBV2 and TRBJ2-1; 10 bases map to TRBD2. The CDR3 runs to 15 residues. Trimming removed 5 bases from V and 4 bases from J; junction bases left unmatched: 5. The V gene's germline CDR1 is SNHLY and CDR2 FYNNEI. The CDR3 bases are TGTGCCAGCAGTATAGCGGGGGGAGATTACAATGAGCAGTTCTTC. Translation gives CASSIAGGDYNEQFF.

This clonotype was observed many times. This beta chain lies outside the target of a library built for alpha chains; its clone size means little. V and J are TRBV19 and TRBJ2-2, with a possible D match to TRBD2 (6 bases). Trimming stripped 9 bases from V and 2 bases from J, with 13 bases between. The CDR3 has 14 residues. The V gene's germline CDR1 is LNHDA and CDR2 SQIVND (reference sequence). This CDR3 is CASTTRANTGELFF. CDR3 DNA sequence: TGTGCCAGCACGACTAGGGCAAACACCGGGGAGCTGTTTTTT.

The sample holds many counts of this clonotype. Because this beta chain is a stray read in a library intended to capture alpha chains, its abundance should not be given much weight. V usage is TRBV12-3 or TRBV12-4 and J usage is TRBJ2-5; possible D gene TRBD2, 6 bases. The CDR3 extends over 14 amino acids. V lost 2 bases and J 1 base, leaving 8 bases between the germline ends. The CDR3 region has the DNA TGTGCCAGCAGTTTAAGCGGGCTCCAAGAGACCCAGTACTTC. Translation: CASSLSGLQETQYF.

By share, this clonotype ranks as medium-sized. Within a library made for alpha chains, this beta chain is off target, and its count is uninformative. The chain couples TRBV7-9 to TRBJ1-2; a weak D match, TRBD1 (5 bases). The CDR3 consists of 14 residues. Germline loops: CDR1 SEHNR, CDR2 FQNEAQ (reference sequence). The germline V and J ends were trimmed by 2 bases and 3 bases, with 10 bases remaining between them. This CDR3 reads CASSLQGADYGYTF. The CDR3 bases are TGTGCCAGCAGCTTACAGGGAGCGGACTATGGCTACACCTTC.